This TCR beta chain was recovered during a study of shared clonotypes between healthy human individuals. Overall study findings and caveats: Compared with clonotypes that all four donors shared, non-shared clonotypes had lower generation probabilities. Approximately 4.6% of naive CD4 clonotypes were shared across several donors.

In regard to this clone: Its antigen remains unknown.

With 3 bases removed from V and 3 bases from J, the gap between germline ends came to 15 bases. The germline V gene has CDR1 MGHRA and CDR2 YSYEKL. CDR3 length equals 15 residues. Over several immunoSEQ plates, each subset's genomic DNA was distributed in even portions. Sequencing was performed with immunoSEQ multiplex PCR; in TCRdb, only in-frame clones are kept and a portion is missing. The sample shows about 680,000 clones, around 92% of them seen only once. The naive CD8 population came from CD45RO-negative cells selected for CCR7, without terminally differentiated effector memory CD45RA+ cells. The study drew its donors from healthy HIV-negative adults without recent acute infections or vaccinations.

This chain joins TRBV4-1 and TRBJ2-7, with a tentative D call TRBD1 (6 bases). The receptor comes from a man aged 30 to 45 in good health. The sequenced sample was naive CD8+ T cells sorted from blood. The CDR3, as DNA: TGCGCCAGCAGCCAGGTACCAAGGGGGTACTACGAGCAGTACTTC. It translates to CASSQVPRGYYEQYF.